The rows below give T cell receptor beta chains drawn from one sample of a study of response to subunit inactivated influenza vaccine. TCRdb re-analysed the RT-PCR reads in MiXCR, keeping a single row per CDR3 protein. The sample contains some 500,000 distinct CDR3 sequences, over 10% of which appear only once. Material: PBMCs from blood, obtained more than 35 days after vaccination. All receptors come from a man in his fifties or sixties who received an inactivated influenza vaccine. The CDR3 runs from the conserved cysteine through the conserved F or W. D genes are given only for firm matches. Expanded clones are given a class, and other clones once, few, many or no size at all.

v_gene: TRBV10-3
d_gene: -
j_gene: TRBJ2-7
abundance: few
CDR3nt: TGTGCCATCAGTGTTACGGCTAACTACGAGCAGTACTTC
CDR3aa: CAISVTANYEQYF

v_gene: TRBV10-3
d_gene: -
j_gene: TRBJ2-6
abundance: few
CDR3nt: TGTGCCTCACAGCCTGGGCAGGGAGTATCTGGGGCCAACGTCCTGACTTTC
CDR3aa: CASQPGQGVSGANVLTF

v_gene: TRBV11-2
d_gene: -
j_gene: TRBJ2-5
abundance: few
CDR3nt: TGTGCCAGCACCCCATGGGGGGGGCTGGGGGATGAAGAGACCCAGTACTTC
CDR3aa: CASTPWGGLGDEETQYF

v_gene: TRBV7-2
d_gene: -
j_gene: TRBJ2-7
abundance: -
CDR3nt: TGTGCCAGCAGCTTTTCTGGACCTTACTACGAGCAGTACTTC
CDR3aa: CASSFSGPYYEQYF

v_gene: TRBV3-1
d_gene: -
j_gene: TRBJ2-7
abundance: -
CDR3nt: TGTGCCAGCAGCCAACTCAGTGGGGACCGCGAGCAGTACTTC
CDR3aa: CASSQLSGDREQYF

v_gene: TRBV12-3/TRBV12-4
d_gene: TRBD1
j_gene: TRBJ1-4
abundance: -
CDR3nt: TGTGCCAGCAGCACTGGACAGGGGTCTGAAAAACTGTTTTTT
CDR3aa: CASSTGQGSEKLFF

v_gene: TRBV5-1
d_gene: -
j_gene: TRBJ1-4
abundance: -
CDR3nt: TGCGCCAGCAGCTTGGGCCTCGTGCCCCCGTCCCACGAAAAACTGTTTTTT
CDR3aa: CASSLGLVPPSHEKLFF

v_gene: TRBV9
d_gene: -
j_gene: TRBJ2-3
abundance: few
CDR3nt: TGTGCCAGCAGCCCAGAGGCTCGGGGAGCAGATACGCAGTATTTT
CDR3aa: CASSPEARGADTQYF

v_gene: TRBV4-3
d_gene: -
j_gene: TRBJ2-2
abundance: few
CDR3nt: TGCGCCAGCAGCCAGGATTGGACCGGGGAGCTGTTTTTT
CDR3aa: CASSQDWTGELFF

v_gene: TRBV6-1
d_gene: -
j_gene: TRBJ2-7
abundance: once
CDR3nt: TGTGCCAGCGTCGGTTACAGGACTTCATACGAGCAGTACTTC
CDR3aa: CASVGYRTSYEQYF

v_gene: TRBV29-1
d_gene: -
j_gene: TRBJ2-1
abundance: many
CDR3nt: TGCAGCGTTGCGGGTAGCGCTAAAGTCAGCTCCTACAATGAGCAGTTCTTC
CDR3aa: CSVAGSAKVSSYNEQFF

v_gene: TRBV29-1
d_gene: -
j_gene: TRBJ1-4
abundance: -
CDR3nt: TGCAGCGTAGACCCTGCGGACCCCGGTGAAAAACTGTTTTTT
CDR3aa: CSVDPADPGEKLFF

v_gene: TRBV28
d_gene: -
j_gene: TRBJ2-6
abundance: -
CDR3nt: TGTGCCAGCAGCCTACATGGGGCTGGGGCCAACGTCCTGACTTTC
CDR3aa: CASSLHGAGANVLTF

v_gene: TRBV6-1
d_gene: -
j_gene: TRBJ1-1
abundance: many
CDR3nt: TGTGCCAGCAGCGCCGGACCGAACACTGAAGCTTTCTTT
CDR3aa: CASSAGPNTEAFF

v_gene: TRBV4-3
d_gene: -
j_gene: TRBJ2-5
abundance: few
CDR3nt: TGCGCCAGCAGCCAAGATGAGAGCGAGACCCAGTACTTC
CDR3aa: CASSQDESETQYF

v_gene: TRBV12-3/TRBV12-4
d_gene: TRBD1
j_gene: TRBJ2-3
abundance: many
CDR3nt: TGTGCCAGCAGTTTGGGACAGGGCCTCACAGATACGCAGTATTTT
CDR3aa: CASSLGQGLTDTQYF

v_gene: TRBV7-9
d_gene: TRBD2
j_gene: TRBJ2-1
abundance: few
CDR3nt: TGTGCCAGCAGCTTAGCCACTTCTAGCGGGAGTAGTGGTGAGCAGTTCTTC
CDR3aa: CASSLATSSGSSGEQFF

v_gene: TRBV7-2
d_gene: -
j_gene: TRBJ1-2
abundance: -
CDR3nt: TGTGCCAGCAGCTTCTTAGAGGGACGGAGCTATGGCTACACCTTC
CDR3aa: CASSFLEGRSYGYTF

v_gene: TRBV24-1
d_gene: TRBD1
j_gene: TRBJ2-3
abundance: -
CDR3nt: TGTGCCACCAGTGATTTCGGGGGACAGGGGACAGATACGCAGTATTTT
CDR3aa: CATSDFGGQGTDTQYF

v_gene: TRBV7-2
d_gene: -
j_gene: TRBJ2-5
abundance: many
CDR3nt: TGTGCCAGCAGCTTATTCTCGACGAGAGAAGAGACCCAGTACTTC
CDR3aa: CASSLFSTREETQYF

v_gene: TRBV6-5
d_gene: -
j_gene: TRBJ2-1
abundance: -
CDR3nt: TGTGCCAGCAGTTACTCGATGGGGCCTGGGGCCTACAATGAGCAGTTCTTC
CDR3aa: CASSYSMGPGAYNEQFF

v_gene: TRBV20-1
d_gene: TRBD1
j_gene: TRBJ2-7
abundance: many
CDR3nt: TGCAGTGCTAGCCCCCCAGAGGGACAGTCCGCCTACGAGCAGTACTTC
CDR3aa: CSASPPEGQSAYEQYF

v_gene: TRBV18
d_gene: TRBD2
j_gene: TRBJ2-1
abundance: -
CDR3nt: TGTGCCAGCTCACCCACTAGCGGGAGGAACCCCTACAATGAGCAGTTCTTC
CDR3aa: CASSPTSGRNPYNEQFF

v_gene: TRBV7-8
d_gene: -
j_gene: TRBJ2-7
abundance: -
CDR3nt: TGTGCCAGCAGCAAGGATCTGTACGAGCAGTACTTC
CDR3aa: CASSKDLYEQYF

v_gene: TRBV20-1
d_gene: TRBD2
j_gene: TRBJ2-1
abundance: few
CDR3nt: TGCAGTGCTAGAGGCACGGGGGGCAATGAGCAGTTCTTC
CDR3aa: CSARGTGGNEQFF

v_gene: TRBV12-3/TRBV12-4
d_gene: TRBD1
j_gene: TRBJ2-2
abundance: -
CDR3nt: TGTGCCAGCAGTTTAGAACAGGGGATCAACACCGGGGAGCTGTTTTTT
CDR3aa: CASSLEQGINTGELFF

v_gene: TRBV11-2
d_gene: TRBD2
j_gene: TRBJ2-3
abundance: -
CDR3nt: TGTGCCAGCAGCCCCAGGACTAGCGGGGCCGAGTGGGGCACAGATACGCAGTATTTT
CDR3aa: CASSPRTSGAEWGTDTQYF

v_gene: TRBV9
d_gene: TRBD2
j_gene: TRBJ2-2
abundance: -
CDR3nt: TGTGCCAGCAGCGTAGGCTCTAGCGGGAACACCGGGGAGCTGTTTTTT
CDR3aa: CASSVGSSGNTGELFF

v_gene: TRBV5-1
d_gene: -
j_gene: TRBJ2-3
abundance: few
CDR3nt: TGCGCCAGCAGCTTGACTTTCCCTTACACAGATACGCAGTATTTT
CDR3aa: CASSLTFPYTDTQYF

v_gene: TRBV7-9
d_gene: -
j_gene: TRBJ2-2
abundance: -
CDR3nt: TGTGCCAGCAGCCCCCCCCCGGGCCGAGGCTACACCTGGGAGCTGTTTTTT
CDR3aa: CASSPPPGRGYTWELFF

v_gene: TRBV12-3/TRBV12-4
d_gene: -
j_gene: TRBJ1-2
abundance: -
CDR3nt: TGTGCCACCTCGGGGGGGAGCTATGGCTACACCTTC
CDR3aa: CATSGGSYGYTF

v_gene: TRBV7-8
d_gene: -
j_gene: TRBJ1-2
abundance: few
CDR3nt: TGTGCCAGCAGCTTAGCGGAGGGTCTCTATGGCTACACCTTC
CDR3aa: CASSLAEGLYGYTF

v_gene: TRBV7-6
d_gene: -
j_gene: TRBJ2-6
abundance: -
CDR3nt: TGTGCCAGCAGCTCTCAACCTCGGGGAGGTGGGGCCAACGTCCTGACTTTC
CDR3aa: CASSSQPRGGGANVLTF

v_gene: TRBV28
d_gene: -
j_gene: TRBJ2-7
abundance: -
CDR3nt: TGTGCCAGCAGTTTTGAGTATTTTAGGTACGAGCAGTACTTC
CDR3aa: CASSFEYFRYEQYF

v_gene: TRBV24-1
d_gene: TRBD1
j_gene: TRBJ2-5
abundance: few
CDR3nt: TGTGCCACCTCTAAGACAGGGATCCAAGAGACCCAGTACTTC
CDR3aa: CATSKTGIQETQYF

v_gene: TRBV6-5
d_gene: TRBD2
j_gene: TRBJ2-3
abundance: -
CDR3nt: TGTGCCAGCAGTTTTGGACTAGCGGGACACACAGATACGCAGTATTTT
CDR3aa: CASSFGLAGHTDTQYF

v_gene: TRBV7-6
d_gene: TRBD2
j_gene: TRBJ2-5
abundance: few
CDR3nt: TGTGCCAGCAGCTTAGGCACTAGCGGGAGCGGCCAGACCCAGTACTTC
CDR3aa: CASSLGTSGSGQTQYF

v_gene: TRBV27
d_gene: -
j_gene: TRBJ2-3
abundance: few
CDR3nt: TGTGCCAGCAGTTTAAAATGGGGTTGGGCCACAGATACGCAGTATTTT
CDR3aa: CASSLKWGWATDTQYF

v_gene: TRBV6-5
d_gene: -
j_gene: TRBJ2-1
abundance: many
CDR3nt: TGTGCCAGCAGTTCGGGGGCTTCAGTGTCCTACAATGAGCAGTTCTTC
CDR3aa: CASSSGASVSYNEQFF

v_gene: TRBV7-2
d_gene: -
j_gene: TRBJ2-1
abundance: -
CDR3nt: TGTGCCAGCAGAGAAAGGGGGGGGAATGAGCAGTTCTTC
CDR3aa: CASRERGGNEQFF

v_gene: TRBV7-2
d_gene: -
j_gene: TRBJ1-6
abundance: -
CDR3nt: TGTGCCAGCAGCTTAAAGACGGGTAATTCACCCCTCCACTTT
CDR3aa: CASSLKTGNSPLHF

v_gene: TRBV7-2
d_gene: TRBD1
j_gene: TRBJ2-1
abundance: many
CDR3nt: TGTGCCAGCAGCTCACAGGGGGTAGCCTACAATGAGCAGTTCTTC
CDR3aa: CASSSQGVAYNEQFF

v_gene: TRBV6-1
d_gene: -
j_gene: TRBJ2-1
abundance: -
CDR3nt: TGTGCCAGCAGCAACCATGGAAAAGGCGGTGAGCAGTTCTTC
CDR3aa: CASSNHGKGGEQFF

v_gene: TRBV29-1
d_gene: TRBD2
j_gene: TRBJ2-1
abundance: -
CDR3nt: TGCAGCGCTCCCAGCGGGGGTAGATCCTACAATGAGCAGTTCTTC
CDR3aa: CSAPSGGRSYNEQFF

v_gene: TRBV28
d_gene: TRBD2
j_gene: TRBJ2-1
abundance: few
CDR3nt: TGTGCCAGCTTCGGGACTAGCGGCTCCAATGAGCAGTTCTTC
CDR3aa: CASFGTSGSNEQFF

v_gene: TRBV10-3
d_gene: TRBD2
j_gene: TRBJ2-1
abundance: -
CDR3nt: TGTGCCATCAGTGGCTCTAGCGGGAGGGCCGTTTTCAATGAGCAGTTCTTC
CDR3aa: CAISGSSGRAVFNEQFF

v_gene: TRBV25-1
d_gene: -
j_gene: TRBJ2-3
abundance: many
CDR3nt: TGTGCCAGCAGTGAAAGGGGGGGCACAGATACGCAGTATTTT
CDR3aa: CASSERGGTDTQYF

v_gene: TRBV5-1
d_gene: TRBD1
j_gene: TRBJ2-7
abundance: few
CDR3nt: TGCGCCAGCAGCTTCAAACAGGGGGCGACCCCCTACGAGCAGTACTTC
CDR3aa: CASSFKQGATPYEQYF

v_gene: TRBV11-2
d_gene: TRBD2
j_gene: TRBJ2-7
abundance: few
CDR3nt: TGTGCCAGCAGCTTCCGAGGACTAGCGGGAGGGAGATCCTACGAGCAGTACTTC
CDR3aa: CASSFRGLAGGRSYEQYF